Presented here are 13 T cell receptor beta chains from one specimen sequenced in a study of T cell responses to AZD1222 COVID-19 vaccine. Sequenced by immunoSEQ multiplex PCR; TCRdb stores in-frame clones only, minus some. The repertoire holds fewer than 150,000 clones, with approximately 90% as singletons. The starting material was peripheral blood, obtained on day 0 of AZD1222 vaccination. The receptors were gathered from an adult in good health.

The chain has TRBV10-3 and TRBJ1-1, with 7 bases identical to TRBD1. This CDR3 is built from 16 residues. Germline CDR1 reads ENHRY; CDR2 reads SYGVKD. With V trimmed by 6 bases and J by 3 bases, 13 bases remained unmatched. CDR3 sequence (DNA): TGTGCCATCAGCACCTCACCCTCAGGGGGAGACACTGAAGCTTTCTTT. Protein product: CAISTSPSGGDTEAFF.

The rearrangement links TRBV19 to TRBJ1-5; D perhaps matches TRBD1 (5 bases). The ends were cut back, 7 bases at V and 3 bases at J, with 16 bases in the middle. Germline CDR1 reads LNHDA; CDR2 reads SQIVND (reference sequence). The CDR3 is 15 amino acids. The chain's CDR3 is CASTPITGVNQPQHF. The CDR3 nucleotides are TGTGCCAGTACCCCCATCACAGGTGTCAATCAGCCCCAGCATTTT. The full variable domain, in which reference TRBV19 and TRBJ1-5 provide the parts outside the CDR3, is DGGITQSPKYLFRKEGQNVTLSCEQNLNHDAMYWYRQDPGQGLRLIYYSQIVNDFQKGDIAEGYSVSREKKESFPLTVTSAQKNPTAFYLCASTPITGVNQPQHFGDGTRLSIL.

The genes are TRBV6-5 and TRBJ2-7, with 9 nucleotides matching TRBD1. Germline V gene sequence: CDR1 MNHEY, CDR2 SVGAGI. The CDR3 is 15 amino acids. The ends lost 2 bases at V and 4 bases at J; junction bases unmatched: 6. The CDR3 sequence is CASSYLGTGYYEQYF. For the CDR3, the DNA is TGTGCCAGCAGTTACCTCGGGACAGGGTATTACGAGCAGTACTTC.

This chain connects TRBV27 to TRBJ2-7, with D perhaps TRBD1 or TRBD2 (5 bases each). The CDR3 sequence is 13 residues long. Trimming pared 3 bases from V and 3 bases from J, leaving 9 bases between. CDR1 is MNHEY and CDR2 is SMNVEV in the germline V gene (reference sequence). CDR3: CASSFGAGYEQYF. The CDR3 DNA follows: TGTGCCAGCAGTTTCGGGGCGGGCTACGAGCAGTACTTC.

The CDR3 sequence is CASSRRPYTSGLSSYEQYF. The CDR3 nucleotides are TGTGCCAGCAGCCGACGCCCGTACACTAGCGGGCTTAGCTCCTACGAGCAGTACTTC. This chain uses TRBV27 with TRBJ2-7; 9 bases align to TRBD2. The CDR3 is made up of 19 amino acids. Per germline, CDR1 MNHEY and CDR2 SMNVEV (reference sequence). V gave up 6 bases and J gave up 0 bases; unmatched junction bases: 18.

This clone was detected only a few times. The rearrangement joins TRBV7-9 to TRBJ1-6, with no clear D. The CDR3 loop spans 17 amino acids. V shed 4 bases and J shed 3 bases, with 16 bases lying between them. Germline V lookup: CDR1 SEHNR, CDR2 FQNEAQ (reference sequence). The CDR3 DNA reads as TGTGCCAGCAGCTCCCCTACGAGCCGGGGCTATAATTCACCCCTCCACTTT. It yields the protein CASSSPTSRGYNSPLHF.

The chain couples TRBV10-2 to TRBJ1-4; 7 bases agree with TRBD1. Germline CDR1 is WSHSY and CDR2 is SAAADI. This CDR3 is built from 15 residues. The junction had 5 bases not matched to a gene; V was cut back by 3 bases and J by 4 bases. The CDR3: CASSDNQGGNEKLFF. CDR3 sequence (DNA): TGCGCCAGCAGTGATAATCAGGGGGGTAATGAAAAACTGTTTTTT.

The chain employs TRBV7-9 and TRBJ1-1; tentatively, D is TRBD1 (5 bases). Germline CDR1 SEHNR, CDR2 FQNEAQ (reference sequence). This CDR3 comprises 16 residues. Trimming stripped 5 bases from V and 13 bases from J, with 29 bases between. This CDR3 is CASSPSAITGLLGGFF. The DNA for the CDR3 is TGTGCCAGCAGCCCCTCGGCTATCACGGGACTATTAGGAGGTTTCTTT.

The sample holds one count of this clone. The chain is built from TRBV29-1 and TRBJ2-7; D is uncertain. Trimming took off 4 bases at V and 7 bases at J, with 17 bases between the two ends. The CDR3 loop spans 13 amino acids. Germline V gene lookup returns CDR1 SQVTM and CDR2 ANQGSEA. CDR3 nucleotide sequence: TGCAGCGTTGCTTTGCTGGGGTTAGGGGAGCAGTACTTC. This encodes CSVALLGLGEQYF.

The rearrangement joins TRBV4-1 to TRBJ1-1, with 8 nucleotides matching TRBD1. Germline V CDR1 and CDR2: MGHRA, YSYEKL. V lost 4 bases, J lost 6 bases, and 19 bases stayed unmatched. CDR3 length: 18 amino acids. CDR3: CASSPQELHRTGRAEAFF. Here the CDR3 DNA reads TGCGCCAGCAGCCCACAAGAGCTCCATAGGACAGGGCGGGCTGAAGCTTTCTTT.

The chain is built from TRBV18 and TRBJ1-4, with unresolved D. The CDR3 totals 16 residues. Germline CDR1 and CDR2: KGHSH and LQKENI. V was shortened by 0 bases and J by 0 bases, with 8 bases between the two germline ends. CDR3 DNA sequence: TGTGCCAGCTCACCACCGTTGGGGTCAACTAATGAAAAACTGTTTTTT. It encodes CASSPPLGSTNEKLFF.

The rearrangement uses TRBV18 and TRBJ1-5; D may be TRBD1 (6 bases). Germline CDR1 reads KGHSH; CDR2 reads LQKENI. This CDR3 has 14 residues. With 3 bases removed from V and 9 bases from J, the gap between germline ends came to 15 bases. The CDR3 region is CASSPKTGVGPQHF. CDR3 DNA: TGTGCCAGCTCACCTAAGACAGGAGTGGGGCCCCAGCATTTT.

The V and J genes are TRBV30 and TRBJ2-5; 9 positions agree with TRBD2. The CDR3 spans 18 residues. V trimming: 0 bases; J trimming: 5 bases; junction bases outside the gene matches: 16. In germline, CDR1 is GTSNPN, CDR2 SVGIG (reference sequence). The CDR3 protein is CAWSVPSGMYLYFETQYF. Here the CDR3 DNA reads TGTGCCTGGAGTGTGCCTAGCGGGATGTATCTTTACTTTGAGACCCAGTACTTC.